The rows below give T cell receptor beta chains drawn from one sample of a study of cytomegalovirus exposure and HLA in healthy donors. Clones were read by immunoSEQ multiplex PCR, and TCRdb kept only the in-frame ones, dropping some. The table shows 150,000 or so clones, with under 85% occurring only once. Specimen: PBMCs. The receptors were gathered from a man aged 45-65 years in good health and CMV-seropositive. Each CDR3 is given with its conserved first and last residue. Fields, in order: clone size, J gene, V gene, D gene, CDR3 protein, CDR3 DNA. The D gene is left open where the match is weak. Rows may omit the clone size; those that give it use once, few, many or a size class.

>.|TRBJ2-7|TRBV19|TRBD2
CASSSGTRTPYEQYF
TGTGCCAGTAGTTCAGGGACTAGGACCCCCTACGAGCAGTACTTC
>.|TRBJ1-5|TRBV6-5|.
CASSYGGSGNQPQHF
TGTGCCAGCAGTTACGGCGGGTCGGGCAATCAGCCCCAGCATTTT
>.|TRBJ2-1|TRBV10-3|.
CAISDRAGRNEQFF
TGTGCCATCAGTGACCGTGCGGGGAGGAATGAGCAGTTCTTC
>once|TRBJ1-1|TRBV6-1|.
CAGSERGGTEAFF
TGTGCCGGCTCCGAGCGGGGGGGAACTGAAGCTTTCTTT
>.|TRBJ1-1|TRBV5-6|.
CASSPRGADTEAFF
TGTGCCAGCAGCCCCCGGGGGGCTGACACTGAAGCTTTCTTT
>.|TRBJ1-3|TRBV7-6|.
CASSGTGGNTIYF
TGTGCCAGCAGCGGCACAGGGGGAAACACCATATATTTT
>.|TRBJ2-7|TRBV7-2|TRBD2
CASSLGSTGGPYEQYF
TGTGCCAGCAGCTTAGGGTCGACGGGGGGGCCTTACGAGCAGTACTTC
>.|TRBJ1-2|TRBV28|.
CASSLPQGNYGYTF
TGTGCCAGCAGTTTACCACAGGGCAACTATGGCTACACCTTC
>.|TRBJ1-4|TRBV6-4|.
CASSARTTATNEKLFF
TGTGCCAGCAGTGCACGGACAACTGCAACTAATGAAAAACTGTTTTTT
>.|TRBJ2-2|TRBV7-9|TRBD2
CSSSPPSGGAGELFF
TGTTCCAGCAGCCCCCCTAGCGGGGGGGCCGGGGAGCTGTTTTTT
>.|TRBJ2-1|TRBV5-1|TRBD1
CASRWDRVDEQFF
TGCGCCAGCAGGTGGGACAGGGTTGATGAGCAGTTCTTC
>.|TRBJ1-2|TRBV14|.
CASSPTRSGYTF
TGTGCCAGCAGTCCCACTCGTAGTGGCTACACCTTC
>.|TRBJ2-5|TRBV7-9|TRBD2
CASSHLAGGPETQYF
TGTGCCAGCAGCCATCTAGCGGGGGGGCCAGAGACCCAGTACTTC